These T cell receptor beta chains were read from a single sample in a study of lymphopenia after photon versus proton radiotherapy. TCRdb keeps only in-frame clones here, not all; method: immunoSEQ multiplex PCR. The sample includes 43,000 or so clones, approximately 83% of them seen just once. Sequencing was performed on peripheral blood, taken from a patient treated with photon-based radiotherapy. The source is a middle-aged man with gastric cancer. Both conserved end residues are part of each CDR3. Each record gives: V gene, D gene, J gene, clone size, CDR3 DNA, CDR3 protein. A D gene is named only where the DNA matches it firmly. A clone size is listed for some rows: how often the clone was seen (once, few, many), or a class if it is expanded.

TRBV5-6	NA	TRBJ1-5	NA	TGTGCCAGCAGCTTGTTCCAGAATCAGCCCCAGCATTTT	CASSLFQNQPQHF
TRBV6-1	TRBD1	TRBJ2-7	NA	TGTGCCAGCACCGGACAGGGGACGATATACGCGCAGTACTTC	CASTGQGTIYAQYF
TRBV18	NA	TRBJ1-5	NA	TGTGCCAGCTCCCCTCGCGGGGGTCAGCCCCAGCATTTT	CASSPRGGQPQHF
TRBV18	TRBD1	TRBJ1-1	once	TGTGCCAGCTCACTGGACAGGATGAACACTGAAGCTTTCTTT	CASSLDRMNTEAFF
TRBV5-1	NA	TRBJ2-7	NA	TGCGCCAGCAGCTTAGGTGGGACAACTACGGGGGAGCAGTACTTC	CASSLGGTTTGEQYF
TRBV2	NA	TRBJ1-6	NA	TGTGCCAGCAGTCCAGACAGTGGAGGAAGTTCACCCCTCCACTTT	CASSPDSGGSSPLHF
TRBV30	NA	TRBJ2-7	NA	TGTGCCTGGACCAGAGGAGTCTCCTACGAGCAGTACTTC	CAWTRGVSYEQYF
TRBV7-6	NA	TRBJ2-2	few	TGTGCCAGCAGGGGGCACACCGGGGAGCTGTTTTTT	CASRGHTGELFF
TRBV28	NA	TRBJ1-4	NA	TGTGCCAGCACAACAGGTCCGCAGCCTAATGAAAAACTGTTTTTT	CASTTGPQPNEKLFF
TRBV5-1	NA	TRBJ1-4	NA	TGCGCCAGCAGCCCGGGACTGAGAACTAATGAAAAACTGTTTTTT	CASSPGLRTNEKLFF
TRBV7-9	NA	TRBJ1-2	NA	TGTGCCAGCAGCTATAGGACCGGGTGGGGTGGCTACACCTTC	CASSYRTGWGGYTF
TRBV25-1	TRBD1	TRBJ2-5	once	TGTGCCAGCAACAGGGGCTCCCAAGAGACCCAGTACTTC	CASNRGSQETQYF
TRBV2	TRBD1	TRBJ1-6	few	TGTGCCAGCAGCGCGACAGGGGCCCTCGAGGCCCTCCACTTT	CASSATGALEALHF
TRBV19	NA	TRBJ1-3	NA	TGTGCCAGTAGTATAACGGCCTCTGGAAACACCATATATTTT	CASSITASGNTIYF
TRBV5-4	NA	TRBJ2-6	NA	TGTGCCAGCAGCCCGGCGGGGAGCTCTGGGGCCAACGTCCTGACTTTC	CASSPAGSSGANVLTF
TRBV19	NA	TRBJ2-4	NA	TGTGCCAGTAGTATAGGCCCCGGGGGCGGCAAAAACATTCAGTACTTC	CASSIGPGGGKNIQYF
TRBV5-6	TRBD2	TRBJ2-3	NA	TGTGCCAGCAGCAATAGCGGGGGCACAGATACGCAGTATTTT	CASSNSGGTDTQYF
TRBV30	NA	TRBJ1-2	NA	TGTGCCTGGAGTGTCCTACAGAGCTATGGCTACACCTTC	CAWSVLQSYGYTF
TRBV16	TRBD1	TRBJ2-7	NA	TGTGCCAGCAGCCAGGACAGGGGCCACGAGCAGTACTTC	CASSQDRGHEQYF
TRBV9	NA	TRBJ2-5	few	TGTGCCAGCAGCCCCACTTCAGGGTGGCAAGAGACCCAGTACTTC	CASSPTSGWQETQYF
TRBV11-2	NA	TRBJ2-4	NA	TGTGCCAGCAGCTTAGCGTATCGGGGGGCCAAAAACATTCAGTACTTC	CASSLAYRGAKNIQYF
TRBV7-2	TRBD2	TRBJ2-1	NA	TGTGCCAGCACCGGGACTAGCGGGAGGTTCGTTGGTGAGCAGTTCTTC	CASTGTSGRFVGEQFF